Listed below are T cell receptor beta chains from one sample, sequenced in a study of CD8+ T cells in alopecia areata. Some clones are missing from TCRdb's copy, which holds only in-frame ones; the method was immunoSEQ multiplex PCR. The sample lists 150,000 or so clones, about three fifths occurring once. Sequencing input: CD4+ T cells sorted from blood. The receptor source for this set is a human donor in good health. CDR3s include the opening cysteine and the closing phenylalanine or tryptophan. D genes are given only for firm matches. Clone size appears in some rows only: once, few, many, or a class for an expanded clone.

j_call | d_call | cdr3_length | clone_size | v_call | cdr3_aa | cdr3_nt
TRBJ1-2 | TRBD1 | 13 | few | TRBV29-1 | CSVERGGAGGYTF | TGCAGCGTAGAAAGAGGGGGCGCAGGTGGCTACACCTTC
TRBJ2-3 | TRBD1 | 14 | few | TRBV30 | CAWSRTGKGDTQYF | TGTGCCTGGAGTAGGACAGGGAAGGGGGATACGCAGTATTTT
TRBJ1-5 | - | 14 | few | TRBV5-1 | CASRQGLGNQPQHF | TGCGCCAGCCGTCAGGGGTTGGGCAATCAGCCCCAGCATTTT
TRBJ2-7 | - | 13 | few | TRBV28 | CASSLDGSYEQYF | TGTGCCAGCAGTTTGGACGGGAGCTACGAGCAGTACTTC
TRBJ2-2 | TRBD2 | 17 | few | TRBV11-2 | CASRDGSGTLRSGELFF | TGTGCCAGCAGGGACGGTAGCGGGACGCTTCGAAGCGGGGAGCTGTTTTTT
TRBJ2-5 | TRBD2 | 17 | - | TRBV28 | CASSYNWTSGRWETQYF | TGTGCCAGCAGTTACAATTGGACTAGCGGGAGGTGGGAGACCCAGTACTTC
TRBJ1-2 | TRBD1 | 13 | - | TRBV6-5 | CASTQGVNYGYTF | TGTGCCAGTACCCAGGGGGTCAACTATGGCTACACCTTC
TRBJ2-3 | - | 13 | - | TRBV9 | CASSGTGTDTQYF | TGTGCCAGCAGCGGAACAGGGACAGATACGCAGTATTTT
TRBJ2-4 | - | 16 | - | TRBV6-5 | CASSYTGRGAKNIQYF | TGTGCCAGCAGTTATACAGGGAGGGGGGCCAAAAACATTCAGTACTTC
TRBJ1-2 | TRBD1 | 16 | - | TRBV28 | CASSLWDRGANYGYTF | TGTGCCAGCAGTTTATGGGACAGGGGCGCTAACTATGGCTACACCTTC
TRBJ2-1 | - | 12 | few | TRBV19 | CASSPRLNEQFF | TGTGCCAGTAGTCCCAGACTGAATGAGCAGTTCTTC
TRBJ2-5 | TRBD1 | 15 | - | TRBV7-9 | CASSSAGGGQETQYF | TGTGCCAGCAGTTCGGCAGGGGGTGGCCAAGAGACCCAGTACTTC
TRBJ1-1 | - | 12 | - | TRBV2 | CASSEDRTEAFF | TGTGCCAGCAGTGAAGATCGGACTGAAGCTTTCTTT
TRBJ2-5 | TRBD2 | 18 | - | TRBV19 | CASSIGTLAGGRGETQYF | TGTGCCAGTAGTATTGGGACACTAGCGGGAGGTCGGGGAGAGACCCAGTACTTC
TRBJ2-1 | TRBD1 | 18 | - | TRBV29-1 | CSVEETRDRVGSYNEQFF | TGCAGCGTTGAAGAAACCCGGGACAGGGTAGGGTCCTACAATGAGCAGTTCTTC
TRBJ2-1 | TRBD2 | 17 | - | TRBV2 | CASSEAGSSGSRYEQFF | TGTGCCAGCAGTGAAGCGGGTTCTAGCGGGAGTAGGTATGAGCAGTTCTTC
TRBJ2-4 | TRBD1 | 15 | - | TRBV5-6 | CASSLDPGQGSIQYF | TGTGCCAGCAGCTTGGACCCGGGACAGGGCTCCATTCAGTACTTC
TRBJ2-2 | - | 14 | - | TRBV6-5 | CASRVERNTGELFF | TGTGCCAGCAGGGTCGAGAGAAACACCGGGGAGCTGTTTTTT
TRBJ1-2 | - | 10 | - | TRBV28 | CASKGYGYTF | TGTGCCAGCAAGGGATATGGCTACACCTTC
TRBJ2-7 | - | 11 | - | TRBV7-3 | CASHPYLEQYF | TGTGCCAGCCATCCTTACCTAGAGCAGTACTTC
TRBJ2-1 | - | 16 | - | TRBV9 | CASSVVAGPTSNEQFF | TGTGCCAGCAGCGTAGTGGCGGGACCCACCTCCAATGAGCAGTTCTTC
TRBJ1-2 | TRBD1 | 14 | - | TRBV27 | CASSSNRGNYGYTF | TGTGCCAGCAGTTCAAACAGGGGAAACTATGGCTACACCTTC
TRBJ2-7 | - | 12 | - | TRBV29-1 | CSVDVSAYEQYF | TGCAGCGTTGATGTGTCAGCCTACGAGCAGTACTTC
TRBJ1-6 | TRBD1 | 14 | - | TRBV5-1 | CASSPGQGGSPLHF | TGCGCCAGCAGCCCGGGACAGGGTGGATCACCCCTCCACTTT
TRBJ2-1 | TRBD1 | 14 | few | TRBV7-2 | CASSPWTGRDEQFF | TGTGCCAGCAGCCCTTGGACAGGTCGCGATGAGCAGTTCTTC
TRBJ1-1 | - | 11 | - | TRBV7-9 | CASTLDPEAFF | TGTGCCAGCACCTTGGACCCTGAAGCTTTCTTT
TRBJ1-1 | - | 13 | - | TRBV15 | CATSRDRPTEAFF | TGTGCCACCAGCAGAGACCGGCCGACTGAAGCTTTCTTT
TRBJ2-5 | TRBD2 | 14 | - | TRBV7-8 | CASSEREAQETQYF | TGTGCCAGCAGCGAGCGGGAGGCGCAAGAGACCCAGTACTTC
TRBJ1-4 | TRBD1 | 13 | few | TRBV29-1 | CSVSGQGKEKLFF | TGCAGCGTTTCTGGACAGGGGAAAGAAAAACTGTTTTTT
TRBJ2-2 | TRBD1 | 15 | few | TRBV19 | CATKRGQGGTGELFF | TGTGCCACAAAAAGGGGACAGGGAGGCACCGGGGAGCTGTTTTTT
TRBJ1-2 | - | 11 | - | TRBV23-1 | CASSQDKYDDF | TGCGCCAGCAGTCAGGACAAATATGATGATTTC
TRBJ1-1 | - | 13 | - | TRBV29-1 | CSVEPFGISEAFF | TGCAGCGTTGAACCCTTCGGCATCTCCGAAGCTTTCTTT
TRBJ2-2 | - | 15 | - | TRBV29-1 | CSASFRSLGSGELFF | TGCAGCGCTTCATTCCGATCTCTTGGGAGCGGGGAGCTGTTTTTT
TRBJ1-2 | - | 12 | - | TRBV2 | CASSETQDSYTF | TGTGCCAGCAGTGAGACGCAGGATAGCTACACCTTC
TRBJ2-5 | TRBD2 | 16 | - | TRBV28 | CASSWGLAGGQETQYF | TGTGCCAGCAGTTGGGGACTAGCGGGAGGGCAAGAGACCCAGTACTTC
TRBJ1-1 | - | 14 | - | TRBV29-1 | CSVAGGAGVSEAFF | TGCAGCGTTGCAGGTGGGGCCGGGGTGTCTGAAGCTTTCTTT
TRBJ1-2 | - | 13 | - | TRBV2 | CASGETEGYGYTF | TGTGCCAGTGGCGAGACCGAGGGCTATGGCTACACCTTC
TRBJ1-1 | - | 14 | few | TRBV6-5 | CASSYSTGNTEAFF | TGTGCCAGCAGTTACTCGACGGGGAACACTGAAGCTTTCTTT
TRBJ2-7 | - | 13 | - | TRBV7-6 | CASSTLPTYEQYF | TGTGCCAGCAGCACGCTCCCGACCTACGAGCAGTACTTC
TRBJ2-2 | TRBD2 | 15 | - | TRBV5-1 | CASRRGEGSTGELFF | TGCGCCAGCCGACGCGGGGAGGGATCGACCGGGGAGCTGTTTTTT
TRBJ1-5 | TRBD1 | 17 | few | TRBV25-1 | CASSERADRASNQPQHF | TGTGCCAGCAGTGAGAGGGCTGACAGGGCGAGCAATCAGCCCCAGCATTTT
TRBJ1-1 | - | 13 | once | TRBV2 | CASSDRVLIEAFF | TGTGCCAGCAGTGACAGGGTATTGATTGAAGCTTTCTTT
TRBJ2-3 | - | 15 | - | TRBV30 | CAWSVGQGGGDTQYF | TGTGCCTGGAGTGTAGGGCAGGGTGGTGGAGATACGCAGTATTTT
TRBJ2-7 | TRBD2 | 16 | - | TRBV25-1 | CASSDGGGGSSYEQYF | TGTGCCAGCAGTGATGGGGGTGGCGGGAGTTCCTACGAGCAGTACTTC
TRBJ1-2 | - | 10 | - | TRBV28 | CASGPLGYTF | TGTGCCAGCGGGCCCCTGGGCTACACCTTC